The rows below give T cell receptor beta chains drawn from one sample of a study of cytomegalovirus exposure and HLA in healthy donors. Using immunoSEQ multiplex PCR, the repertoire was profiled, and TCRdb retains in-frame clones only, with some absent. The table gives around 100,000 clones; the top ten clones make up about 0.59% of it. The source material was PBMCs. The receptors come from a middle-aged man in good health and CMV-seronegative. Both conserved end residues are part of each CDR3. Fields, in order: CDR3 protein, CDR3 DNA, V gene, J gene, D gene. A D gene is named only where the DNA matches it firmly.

CDR3 protein: CASSASLDTEAFF; CDR3 DNA: TGCGCCAGCAGCGCTAGCCTGGACACTGAAGCTTTCTTT; V gene: TRBV5-1; J gene: TRBJ1-1; D gene: -
CDR3 protein: CASSLAGQSGYTF; CDR3 DNA: TGTGCCAGCAGCTTAGCTGGGCAGTCCGGCTACACCTTC; V gene: TRBV7-8; J gene: TRBJ1-2; D gene: -
CDR3 protein: CASSEQTGPDGYTF; CDR3 DNA: TGTGCCAGCAGTGAACAGACAGGCCCGGATGGCTACACCTTC; V gene: TRBV6-1; J gene: TRBJ1-2; D gene: -
CDR3 protein: CASGLAAYNEQFF; CDR3 DNA: TGTGCCAGCGGCCTGGCTGCCTACAATGAGCAGTTCTTC; V gene: TRBV2; J gene: TRBJ2-1; D gene: -
CDR3 protein: CAWSVGGANTEAFF; CDR3 DNA: TGTGCCTGGAGTGTAGGGGGGGCTAACACTGAAGCTTTCTTT; V gene: TRBV30; J gene: TRBJ1-1; D gene: -
CDR3 protein: CATSRSASSYNEQFF; CDR3 DNA: TGTGCCACCAGCCGTAGCGCGAGCTCCTACAATGAGCAGTTCTTC; V gene: TRBV15; J gene: TRBJ2-1; D gene: -
CDR3 protein: CASSSTGLDYGYTF; CDR3 DNA: TGTGCCAGCAGCTCGACAGGGCTCGACTATGGCTACACCTTC; V gene: TRBV7-2; J gene: TRBJ1-2; D gene: TRBD1
CDR3 protein: CASSEARDTQYF; CDR3 DNA: TGTGCCAGCAGTGAAGCTCGAGATACGCAGTATTTT; V gene: TRBV2; J gene: TRBJ2-3; D gene: -
CDR3 protein: CASSQDRGSGNTIYF; CDR3 DNA: TGCGCCAGCAGCCAAGATCGAGGCTCTGGAAACACCATATATTTT; V gene: TRBV4-3; J gene: TRBJ1-3; D gene: -
CDR3 protein: CSVLQGAGEQYF; CDR3 DNA: TGCAGCGTTCTGCAGGGGGCAGGCGAGCAGTACTTC; V gene: TRBV29-1; J gene: TRBJ2-7; D gene: TRBD1
CDR3 protein: CASSPKTDNYGYTF; CDR3 DNA: TGTGCCAGCTCACCGAAGACAGACAACTATGGCTACACCTTC; V gene: TRBV18; J gene: TRBJ1-2; D gene: -
CDR3 protein: CASSLGRDRATEAFF; CDR3 DNA: TGTGCCAGCAGCTTAGGCCGGGACAGGGCCACTGAAGCTTTCTTT; V gene: TRBV11-3; J gene: TRBJ1-1; D gene: TRBD1
CDR3 protein: CASSSSAGGTYEQYF; CDR3 DNA: TGCGCCAGCAGCTCCTCCGCAGGGGGTACCTACGAGCAGTACTTC; V gene: TRBV5-1; J gene: TRBJ2-7; D gene: TRBD1
CDR3 protein: CASSPRGTGTSYEQYF; CDR3 DNA: TGTGCCAGCTCACCACGTGGGACAGGGACTTCCTACGAGCAGTACTTC; V gene: TRBV18; J gene: TRBJ2-7; D gene: TRBD1
CDR3 protein: CASSLSGQTNTEAFF; CDR3 DNA: TGCGCCAGCAGCTTGTCGGGACAGACGAACACTGAAGCTTTCTTT; V gene: TRBV5-1; J gene: TRBJ1-1; D gene: TRBD1
CDR3 protein: CASSKHLAGGGGNEQFF; CDR3 DNA: TGCGCCAGCAGCAAACACCTAGCGGGAGGGGGTGGGAATGAGCAGTTCTTC; V gene: TRBV4-3; J gene: TRBJ2-1; D gene: TRBD2
CDR3 protein: CASNLGGVYGYTF; CDR3 DNA: TGTGCCAGCAACCTCGGGGGGGTGTATGGCTACACCTTC; V gene: TRBV7-2; J gene: TRBJ1-2; D gene: -
CDR3 protein: CAISRVYQETQYF; CDR3 DNA: TGTGCCATATCCCGGGTGTACCAAGAGACCCAGTACTTC; V gene: TRBV11-2; J gene: TRBJ2-5; D gene: -
CDR3 protein: CASGRGYTF; CDR3 DNA: TGTGCCAGCGGGAGGGGCTACACCTTC; V gene: TRBV6-1; J gene: TRBJ1-2; D gene: -
CDR3 protein: CASSEGGTKGNTIYF; CDR3 DNA: TGTGCCAGCAGTGAAGGAGGGACAAAGGGAAACACCATATATTTT; V gene: TRBV6-1; J gene: TRBJ1-3; D gene: -
CDR3 protein: CASRSSGRGIYEQYF; CDR3 DNA: TGTGCCAGCAGATCAAGCGGGAGGGGAATCTACGAGCAGTACTTC; V gene: TRBV6-5; J gene: TRBJ2-7; D gene: TRBD2
CDR3 protein: CASSVGPSGRYTYEQYF; CDR3 DNA: TGTGCCAGCAGCGTAGGACCTAGCGGGAGGTACACCTACGAGCAGTACTTC; V gene: TRBV9; J gene: TRBJ2-7; D gene: TRBD2
CDR3 protein: CSALKLAGERGETQYF; CDR3 DNA: TGCAGCGCCCTCAAGCTAGCGGGAGAGAGAGGAGAGACCCAGTACTTC; V gene: TRBV29-1; J gene: TRBJ2-5; D gene: TRBD2
CDR3 protein: CSAFSGSSYNEQFF; CDR3 DNA: TGCAGCGCCTTCAGCGGGAGCTCCTACAATGAGCAGTTCTTC; V gene: TRBV29-1; J gene: TRBJ2-1; D gene: TRBD2
CDR3 protein: CASSPKAASSYNEQFF; CDR3 DNA: TGTGCCAGCAGCCCTAAAGCGGCCAGCTCCTACAATGAGCAGTTCTTC; V gene: TRBV9; J gene: TRBJ2-1; D gene: -
CDR3 protein: CASSGDGGTQYF; CDR3 DNA: TGTGCCAGCAGTGGGGATGGGGGCACCCAGTACTTC; V gene: TRBV2; J gene: TRBJ2-7; D gene: -
CDR3 protein: CASSSAGGHTEAFF; CDR3 DNA: TGCGCCAGCAGCTCTGCAGGGGGCCACACTGAAGCTTTCTTT; V gene: TRBV5-1; J gene: TRBJ1-1; D gene: TRBD1
CDR3 protein: CASSLGLYTGELFF; CDR3 DNA: TGTGCCAGCAGCCTCGGACTGTACACCGGGGAGCTGTTTTTT; V gene: TRBV7-6; J gene: TRBJ2-2; D gene: -
CDR3 protein: CASRVTWNSALHF; CDR3 DNA: TGTGCCAGCAGAGTGACATGGAATTCCGCCCTCCACTTT; V gene: TRBV13; J gene: TRBJ1-6; D gene: -
CDR3 protein: CASSPDRGNQPQHF; CDR3 DNA: TGTGCCAGCAGCCCCGACAGGGGGAACCAGCCCCAGCATTTT; V gene: TRBV7-9; J gene: TRBJ1-5; D gene: TRBD1
CDR3 protein: CASSEAPGQGYGYTF; CDR3 DNA: TGTGCCAGCAGTGAAGCGCCAGGTCAGGGCTATGGCTACACCTTC; V gene: TRBV6-1; J gene: TRBJ1-2; D gene: -
CDR3 protein: CASSWDSLSNTEAFF; CDR3 DNA: TGTGCCAGCTCCTGGGACAGCCTGTCGAACACTGAAGCTTTCTTT; V gene: TRBV2; J gene: TRBJ1-1; D gene: TRBD1
CDR3 protein: CASSFLWGANYGYTF; CDR3 DNA: TGTGCCAGCAGTTTTCTATGGGGCGCTAACTATGGCTACACCTTC; V gene: TRBV27; J gene: TRBJ1-2; D gene: -
CDR3 protein: CASSRSSASETQYF; CDR3 DNA: TGTGCCAGCTCACGTTCGAGCGCCAGTGAGACCCAGTACTTC; V gene: TRBV18; J gene: TRBJ2-5; D gene: -
CDR3 protein: CASSYRGTGRGGYTF; CDR3 DNA: TGTGCCAGCAGTTACCGAGGGACAGGCAGGGGTGGCTACACCTTC; V gene: TRBV6-5; J gene: TRBJ1-2; D gene: TRBD1
CDR3 protein: CASSLVPGFSGELFF; CDR3 DNA: TGTGCCAGCAGCTTAGTTCCAGGGTTCAGCGGGGAGCTGTTTTTT; V gene: TRBV11-2; J gene: TRBJ2-2; D gene: -
CDR3 protein: CASSPPPQGAGYEQYF; CDR3 DNA: TGTGCCAGCAGCCCGCCCCCCCAGGGGGCTGGGTACGAGCAGTACTTC; V gene: TRBV5-5; J gene: TRBJ2-7; D gene: TRBD1
CDR3 protein: CASSGTGANTEAFF; CDR3 DNA: TGTGCCAGCAGTGGGACAGGGGCTAACACTGAAGCTTTCTTT; V gene: TRBV25-1; J gene: TRBJ1-1; D gene: TRBD1
CDR3 protein: CASSRTGTGNTEAFF; CDR3 DNA: TGCGCCAGCAGCCGGACCGGGACAGGGAACACTGAAGCTTTCTTT; V gene: TRBV4-3; J gene: TRBJ1-1; D gene: TRBD1